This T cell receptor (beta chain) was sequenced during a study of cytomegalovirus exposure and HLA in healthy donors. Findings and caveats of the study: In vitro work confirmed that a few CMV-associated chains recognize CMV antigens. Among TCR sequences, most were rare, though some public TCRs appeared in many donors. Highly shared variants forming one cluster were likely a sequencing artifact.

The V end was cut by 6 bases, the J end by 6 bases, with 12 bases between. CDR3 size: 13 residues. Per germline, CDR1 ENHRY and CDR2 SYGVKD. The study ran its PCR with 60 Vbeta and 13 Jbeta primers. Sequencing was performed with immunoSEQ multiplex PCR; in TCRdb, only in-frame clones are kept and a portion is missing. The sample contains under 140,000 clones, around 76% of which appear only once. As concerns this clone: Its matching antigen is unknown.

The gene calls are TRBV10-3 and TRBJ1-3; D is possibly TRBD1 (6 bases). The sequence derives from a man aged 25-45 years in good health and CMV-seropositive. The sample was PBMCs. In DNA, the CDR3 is TGTGCCATCAGATCAGGGGACGAAAACACCATATATTTT. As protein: CAIRSGDENTIYF.